Each of the 3 T cell receptor beta chains below was sequenced from the same sample in a study of CD8+ T cells in alopecia areata. RNA was extracted and reverse transcribed into cDNA as the sequencing template. Clones were sequenced by immunoSEQ multiplex PCR, and TCRdb holds only the in-frame ones, with some missing. This sample has some 220,000 clones, with about 57% found just once. Treatment noted: oral pan-JAK inhibitor, 5-10 mg twice daily. Specimen: CD4+ T cells sorted from blood, collected at week 4, from a patient treated with tofacitinib. All receptors derive from a human donor with alopecia areata.

The chain combines TRBV27 with TRBJ1-5; TRBD1 agrees at 9 bases. Germline-derived CDR1 and CDR2 are MNHEY and SMNVEV (reference sequence). The CDR3 contains 15 residues. Trimming removed 4 bases from V and 3 bases from J; junction bases left unmatched: 4. CDR3 bases: TGTGCCAGCAGTTCGAACAGGGGGCCCAATCAGCCCCAGCATTTT. This codes for CASSSNRGPNQPQHF.

This clone was seen a few times. The chain couples TRBV5-1 to TRBJ2-3; TRBD2 might be the D (6 bases). Trimming took 3 bases from V and 2 from J, leaving 13 bases between them. Germline assignment: CDR1 SGHRS and CDR2 YFSETQ. This CDR3 contains 15 residues. For the CDR3, the DNA is TGCGCCAGCAGCTCCTTTGGGGGGTCCACAGATACGCAGTATTTT. Translation: CASSSFGGSTDTQYF.

The J gene is TRBJ2-2, the V gene TRBV7-6; D is unclear. The CDR3 has 13 residues. Deletions cut 7 bases from V and 8 bases from J, with 14 bases between. Germline assignment: CDR1 SGHVS and CDR2 FNYEAQ. The CDR3 DNA is TGTGCCAGCAACGCTCCCGGAGCTGGGGAGCTGTTTTTT. Its protein product is CASNAPGAGELFF.